Each of the 25 T cell receptor beta chains below was sequenced from the same sample in a study of beta chain features in type 1 diabetes. Since all of the isolated RNA was reverse transcribed, expressed TCRB transcripts were what got sequenced. This table comes from immunoSEQ multiplex PCR, and its TCRdb copy is limited to in-frame clones, with some not included. The sample lists about 230,000 clones, more than 9% occurring once. Material for sequencing was naive CD4+ T cells from blood. Receptors were obtained from a woman between 18 and 29 years old in good health.

The chain combines TRBV5-1 with TRBJ2-2, with 7 bases aligning to TRBD2. Germline V gives CDR1 SGHRS, CDR2 YFSETQ. CDR3 length: 15 residues. V lost 4 bases and J lost 6; bases outside the gene matches: 9. CDR3 residues: CASSDASRGAGELFF. The CDR3 nucleotides are TGCGCCAGCAGCGACGCTAGCCGGGGGGCCGGGGAGCTGTTTTTT.

The rearrangement uses TRBV10-3 and TRBJ2-5; 8 nucleotides agree with TRBD2. The CDR3 runs to 15 residues. Unmatched junction bases numbered 9, after V lost 7 bases and J lost 2 bases. Germline assignment: CDR1 ENHRY and CDR2 SYGVKD. Written as DNA, the CDR3 is TGTGCCATCAAGGAGACGGGAGGGGGGCAAGAGACCCAGTACTTC. Its protein is CAIKETGGGQETQYF.

This clone was seen a few times. CDR3 protein: CASSAGDRGYEQYF. CDR3 sequence (DNA): TGTGCCAGCAGCGCCGGGGACAGGGGTTACGAGCAGTACTTC. The chain is built from TRBV7-3 and TRBJ2-7, with 10 nucleotides matching TRBD1. J lost 4 bases, V lost 5 bases, and 5 bases had no gene match. CDR3 size: 14 residues. The V gene's germline CDR1 is SGHTA and CDR2 FQGTGA.

Many counts were recorded for this clone. The V call is TRBV9, the J call TRBJ2-5, with TRBD2 matching over 8 bases. The CDR3 covers 15 residues. V gave up 1 base and J gave up 5 bases; unmatched junction bases: 7. Germline CDR1 reads SGDLS; CDR2 reads YYNGEE. The CDR3 reads CASSVSSGSPETQYF. In DNA, the CDR3 is TGTGCCAGCAGCGTATCCAGCGGGAGTCCGGAGACCCAGTACTTC.

The chain carries TRBV27 and TRBJ2-3; 9 nucleotides line up with TRBD2. J lost 5 bases, V lost 0 bases, and 9 bases had no gene match. The CDR3 extends over 17 amino acids. Germline V lookup: CDR1 MNHEY, CDR2 SMNVEV (reference sequence). CDR3 bases: TGTGCCAGCAGTTTATCTCGCGGGGGGGGATTGGGAGATACGCAGTATTTT. It codes for CASSLSRGGGLGDTQYF.

The chain carries TRBV19 and TRBJ1-2; the D is unclear. There are 14 residues in the CDR3. The ends were cut back, 6 bases at V and 6 bases at J, with 17 bases in the middle. Germline CDR1 LNHDA, CDR2 SQIVND (reference sequence). For the CDR3, the DNA is TGTGCCAGTAGAGCAATTGGTTTCGTTCATGGCTACACCTTC. This gives the protein CASRAIGFVHGYTF.

At least ten counts were recorded for this clone. The chain combines TRBV5-4 with TRBJ2-5, with D perhaps TRBD1 (5 bases). The CDR3 extends over 13 amino acids. Looked up from germline, CDR1 is SGHNT and CDR2 is YYREEE (reference sequence). V shed 3 bases and J shed 5 bases, with 11 bases lying between them. The CDR3 coding sequence is TGTGCCAGCAGCTCAGGGATGCTGGAGACCCAGTACTTC. Translation gives CASSSGMLETQYF.

The chain recombines TRBV19 with TRBJ1-1; D call uncertain. V lost 6 bases and J lost 7, with 6 bases in between. CDR1 and CDR2 (germline): LNHDA, SQIVND (reference sequence). The CDR3 spans 10 residues. CDR3 protein: CASSTVEAFF. The DNA of the CDR3 is TGTGCCAGTAGCACAGTTGAAGCTTTCTTT.

The rearrangement joins TRBV6-1 to TRBJ1-1; 7 positions agree with TRBD1. There are 13 residues in the CDR3. V shed 6 bases and J 1 base; nucleotides not matched to a gene: 2. Germline V gene sequence: CDR1 MNHNS, CDR2 SASEGT. The CDR3 sequence is CASRGDRNTEAFF. CDR3 nucleotide sequence: TGTGCCAGCAGGGGGGACAGGAACACTGAAGCTTTCTTT.

This clone was recorded a few times. The chain joins TRBV18 to TRBJ2-3; no reliable D call. V lost 2 bases, J lost 1 base, and 10 bases lay in between. The CDR3 extends over 15 amino acids. Germline-derived CDR1 and CDR2 are KGHSH and LQKENI. The CDR3 nucleotides read TGTGCCAGCTCACCAAACAGAACCGGCACAGATACGCAGTATTTT. This sequence encodes CASSPNRTGTDTQYF. Combining the CDR3 with reference TRBV18 and TRBJ2-3 gives the whole variable domain NAGVMQNPRHLVRRRGQEARLRCSPMKGHSHVYWYRQLPEEGLKFMVYLQKENIIDESGMPKERFSAEFPKEGPSILRIQQVVRGDSAAYFCASSPNRTGTDTQYFGPGTRLTVL.

This clone occurred a few times. This chain uses TRBV7-6 with TRBJ2-7, with TRBD1 identical over 7 bases. V was pared by 0 bases and J by 0 bases, with 5 bases of the junction left unmatched. CDR1 SGHVS and CDR2 FNYEAQ come from the germline V gene. The CDR3 spans 16 residues. In DNA form, the CDR3 reads TGTGCCAGCAGCTTAGCGGGGCAGGGGGACTCCTACGAGCAGTACTTC. This sequence encodes CASSLAGQGDSYEQYF.

This chain connects TRBV4-1 to TRBJ1-5; 9 bases map to TRBD1. CDR3 length equals 17 residues. Germline values: CDR1 MGHRA, CDR2 YSYEKL. With 2 bases clipped from V and 0 bases from J, the junction kept 5 bases outside the gene matches. CDR3 residues: CASSQTGTGYSNQPQHF. The CDR3 DNA reads TGCGCCAGCAGCCAAACCGGGACAGGGTATAGCAATCAGCCCCAGCATTTT.

V usage is TRBV11-2 and J usage is TRBJ1-1, with 10 positions matching TRBD1. Germline V gene data show CDR1 as SGHAT and CDR2 as FQNNGV. V trimming: 5 bases; J trimming: 4 bases; junction bases outside the gene matches: 10. CDR3 length equals 16 residues. CDR3 sequence (DNA): TGTGCCAGCAGCATACTGACAGGGGGCCTGGGCACTGAAGCTTTCTTT. It encodes CASSILTGGLGTEAFF.

The V and J genes are TRBV15 and TRBJ1-2; no reliable D call. Germline lookup yields CDR1 LNHNV and CDR2 YYDKDF (reference sequence). V lost 0 bases, J lost 10 bases, and 9 bases lay in between. The CDR3 contains 12 residues. The CDR3 nucleotides read TGTGCCACCAGCAGAGACTCAGTTAACTACACCTTC. Encoded protein: CATSRDSVNYTF.

This chain joins TRBV7-9 and TRBJ2-1, with 10 positions matching TRBD1. The ends lost 2 bases at V and 9 bases at J; junction bases unmatched: 10. The V gene's germline CDR1 is SEHNR and CDR2 FQNEAQ (reference sequence). The CDR3 consists of 16 residues. Here the CDR3 reads CASSLLDRGHAGEQFF. The CDR3 DNA follows: TGTGCCAGCAGCTTACTCGACAGGGGGCACGCGGGTGAGCAGTTCTTC.

This clone appeared a few times. The chain carries TRBV19 and TRBJ1-5; a possible D gene is TRBD1 (5 bases). In germline, CDR1 is LNHDA, CDR2 SQIVND (reference sequence). This CDR3 spans 15 amino acids. V lost 5 bases and J 6 bases, leaving 17 bases between the germline ends. CDR3 coding DNA: TGTGCCAGTAGTGTTACGGCAGGGAACGGTCAGCCCCAGCATTTT. Translated, it gives CASSVTAGNGQPQHF. Based on the CDR3 plus reference TRBV19 and TRBJ1-5, the full variable domain is DGGITQSPKYLFRKEGQNVTLSCEQNLNHDAMYWYRQDPGQGLRLIYYSQIVNDFQKGDIAEGYSVSREKKESFPLTVTSAQKNPTAFYLCASSVTAGNGQPQHFGDGTRLSIL.

This clone has only a few counts. The CDR3 nucleotides read TGCAGCGTGGCGATGGGACGGGGGAGCGCTGAAGCTTTCTTT. Amino acids: CSVAMGRGSAEAFF. The V call is TRBV29-1, the J call TRBJ1-1; the D gene is possibly TRBD1 (5 bases). Per the germline V gene, CDR1 is SQVTM and CDR2 is ANQGSEA. Trimming stripped 6 bases from V and 6 bases from J, with 20 bases between. CDR3 size: 14 residues.

This clone was counted a few times. The J gene is TRBJ2-7, the V gene TRBV18; 9 bases line up with TRBD2. Germline V gene lookup returns CDR1 KGHSH and CDR2 LQKENI. The V segment lost 3 bases and the J segment 4 bases; nucleotides outside the gene matches: 7. The CDR3 totals 15 residues. The CDR3 spells CASSPNGLASYEQYF. For the CDR3, the DNA is TGTGCCAGCTCACCCAACGGACTAGCGAGTTACGAGCAGTACTTC.

This clone was counted a few times. The rearrangement joins TRBV19 to TRBJ2-1, with 11 positions matching TRBD2. Germline assignment: CDR1 LNHDA and CDR2 SQIVND (reference sequence). Trimming cost V 2 bases and J 5 bases; bases outside gene matches: 11. The CDR3 length is 18 residues. In DNA form, the CDR3 reads TGTGCCAGTAGTATAAAACTAGCGGGAGTTATCAAACACAATGAGCAGTTCTTC. Translated: CASSIKLAGVIKHNEQFF.

Here the CDR3 reads CATSRDLGTANSPLHF. The CDR3 coding sequence is TGTGCCACCAGCAGAGATCTGGGGACAGCTAATTCACCCCTCCACTTT. The V call is TRBV15, the J call TRBJ1-6; 7 bases fit TRBD1. The CDR3 runs 16 residues. V lost 0 bases and J lost 6; bases outside the gene matches: 5. Germline values: CDR1 LNHNV, CDR2 YYDKDF (reference sequence).

This clone appeared a few times. The rearrangement joins TRBV27 to TRBJ1-3; D uncertain. Trimming removed 0 bases from V and 2 bases from J, with 5 bases in between. Germline lookup yields CDR1 MNHEY and CDR2 SMNVEV (reference sequence). This CDR3 region has 14 residues. CDR3 protein: CASSLSFPGNTIYF. CDR3 bases: TGTGCCAGCAGTTTATCCTTCCCTGGAAACACCATATATTTT.

This clone was counted between two and nine times. The chain employs TRBV5-1 and TRBJ2-7; 7 nucleotides align to TRBD2. Germline V lookup: CDR1 SGHRS, CDR2 YFSETQ. After removal of 2 bases from V and 7 bases from J, the junction contained 6 bases not matched to a gene. The CDR3 consists of 13 residues. The CDR3 reads CASSFRQAGEQYF. The CDR3 DNA reads TGCGCCAGCAGCTTCCGGCAAGCGGGGGAGCAGTACTTC.

This clone turned up a few times. J is TRBJ2-1 and V is TRBV5-4, with 9 positions matching TRBD2. V lost 2 bases, J lost 9 bases, and 12 bases stayed unmatched. CDR1 SGHNT and CDR2 YYREEE come from the germline V gene (reference sequence). The CDR3 consists of 16 residues. CDR3 coding DNA: TGTGCCAGCAGCTTCCCAGGAGTAGCGGGAGTTAGTGAGCAGTTCTTC. This codes for CASSFPGVAGVSEQFF. The full variable domain, in which reference TRBV5-4 and TRBJ2-1 provide the parts outside the CDR3, is ETGVTQSPTHLIKTRGQQVTLRCSSQSGHNTVSWYQQALGQGPQFIFQYYREEENGRGNFPPRFSGLQFPNYSSELNVNALELDDSALYLCASSFPGVAGVSEQFFGPGTRLTVL.

CDR3 nucleotides: TGTGCCAGCAGCCCCAGGGGTTTGATTAATTCACCCCTCCACTTT. It encodes CASSPRGLINSPLHF. This chain connects TRBV13 to TRBJ1-6; D perhaps matches TRBD1 (6 bases). CDR3 length: 15 amino acids. The germline V gene encodes CDR1 PRHDT and CDR2 FYEKMQ (reference sequence). V was shortened by 5 bases and J by 6 bases, with 14 bases between the two germline ends.

The rearrangement joins TRBV2 to TRBJ2-2, with 7 bases identical to TRBD2. CDR1 is SNHLY, CDR2 FYNNEI, per germline. This CDR3 has 14 residues. V lost 7 bases to trimming and J lost 5 bases; unmatched junction nucleotides: 7. The CDR3 DNA follows: TGTGCCAGCAAGGTTGGGGAGGGGACCGGGGAGCTGTTTTTT. It yields the protein CASKVGEGTGELFF. Complete variable domain (other parts from reference TRBV2 and TRBJ2-2): EPEVTQTPSHQVTQMGQEVILRCVPISNHLYFYWYRQILGQKVEFLVSFYNNEISEKSEIFDDQFSVERPDGSNFTLKIRSTKLEDSAMYFCASKVGEGTGELFFGEGSRLTVL.